A selection of T cell receptor beta chains follows, all from one sample in a study of cytomegalovirus exposure and HLA in healthy donors. Clones were read by immunoSEQ multiplex PCR, and TCRdb kept only the in-frame ones, dropping some. The specimen's table records 150,000 to 200,000 clones. The sample consisted of PBMCs. Receptors originate from a man aged 25-40 years in good health and CMV-seronegative. The conserved cysteine and the conserved F or W are not part of the CDR3 here.

TRBV25-1,TRBJ2-7,ASSEYATKGVPYEQY
TRBV27,TRBJ2-3,ASRRAEGGDTQY
TRBV7-7,TRBJ2-1,ASSLAGGDEQF
TRBV19,TRBJ2-5,ASSRRGGQETQY
TRBV4-1,TRBJ2-7,ASSQRLAGLTYEQY
TRBV11-3,TRBJ1-5,ASSPESNQPQH
TRBV19,TRBJ1-5,ASSPYGQGGNQPQH
TRBV6-6,TRBJ1-5,ASSYSMFGSNQPQH
TRBV27,TRBJ2-7,ASSFRGSYEQY
TRBV18,TRBJ1-4,ASSPGEKLF
TRBV10-3,TRBJ2-3,AISGATGLAGPSTDTQY
TRBV6-1,TRBJ2-7,ASSETVSESSYEQY
TRBV19,TRBJ1-2,AVKAAQGALSNYGYT
TRBV6-1,TRBJ2-7,ASPREGYSYEQY
TRBV27,TRBJ2-7,ASSPGTVLYYEQY
TRBV13,TRBJ1-1,ASSSVGKNTEAF
TRBV19,TRBJ1-3,ASSPFGNSGNTIY
TRBV4-2,TRBJ2-1,ASSQDLAIPTRL